Listed below are T cell receptor beta chains from one sample, sequenced in a study of a mutant IDH1 vaccine in newly diagnosed glioma. Their target antigens are unknown. Clones were read by immunoSEQ multiplex PCR, and TCRdb kept only the in-frame ones, dropping some. The sample shows fewer than 45,000 clones, about 79% of them seen only once. The source material was PBMCs, sampled from a glioma patient whose treatment included an IDH1 peptide vaccine. These TCRs come from a woman aged 35 to 49 with glioma. Some clones in this sample may be carry-over from other donors' samples. CDR3s include the opening cysteine and the closing phenylalanine or tryptophan. Fields, in order: V gene, CDR3 length, clone size, J gene, D gene, CDR3 DNA, CDR3 protein. D genes are given only for firm matches. Only part of the rows carry a size: once, few, many, or a class if the clone is expanded.

V: TRBV9
length: 16
size: -
J: TRBJ1-3
D: TRBD1
DNA: TGTGCCAGCAGCCACCCGGGACAGGGGTACGGAAACACCATATATTTT
CDR3: CASSHPGQGYGNTIYF

V: TRBV28
length: 15
size: -
J: TRBJ2-7
D: -
DNA: TGTGCCAGCAGTCCGTTCCGGGGGCGCATCCACGAGCAGTACTTC
CDR3: CASSPFRGRIHEQYF

V: TRBV4-3
length: 16
size: -
J: TRBJ2-3
D: TRBD2
DNA: TGCGCCAGCAGCCAAGTAGCGGGAGGGAGCACAGATACGCAGTATTTT
CDR3: CASSQVAGGSTDTQYF

V: TRBV5-1
length: 16
size: -
J: TRBJ2-7
D: TRBD2
DNA: TGCGCCAGCAGCTCCACTAGCGCGAGTGCCCCCTACGAGCAGTACTTC
CDR3: CASSSTSASAPYEQYF

V: TRBV18
length: 15
size: -
J: TRBJ2-2
D: -
DNA: TGTGCCAGCTCACCCCCGCGGGGGAACACCGGGGAGCTGTTTTTT
CDR3: CASSPPRGNTGELFF

V: TRBV7-9
length: 12
size: -
J: TRBJ1-3
D: -
DNA: TGTGCCAGCAGACCCGGGGGGAACACCATATATTTT
CDR3: CASRPGGNTIYF

V: TRBV5-4
length: 14
size: -
J: TRBJ2-5
D: TRBD2
DNA: TGTGCCAGCAGAAGGACTAGCGGGGAACAGACCCAGTACTTC
CDR3: CASRRTSGEQTQYF

V: TRBV2
length: 14
size: once
J: TRBJ2-7
D: TRBD1
DNA: TGTGCCAGCAGAAAAGGACAGGGAGTCGGCGAGCAGTACTTC
CDR3: CASRKGQGVGEQYF

V: TRBV5-1
length: 17
size: -
J: TRBJ1-4
D: TRBD1
DNA: TGCGCCAGCAGCCGGACCGGACAGGGGACAACTAATGAAAAACTGTTTTTT
CDR3: CASSRTGQGTTNEKLFF

V: TRBV4-1
length: 19
size: -
J: TRBJ2-7
D: TRBD2
DNA: TGCGCCAGCAGCCGAATGACTAGCGGAATATCTAGACCCTCCTACGAGCAGTACTTC
CDR3: CASSRMTSGISRPSYEQYF

V: TRBV12-2
length: 15
size: few
J: TRBJ2-2
D: -
DNA: TGTGCAAGTCGCCAGGAGGGGGTATACCCCGGGGAGCTGTTTTTT
CDR3: CASRQEGVYPGELFF

V: TRBV5-1
length: 15
size: -
J: TRBJ2-7
D: -
DNA: TGCGCCAGCAGCTTGGCCGGGGGCAGTACCTACGAGCAGTACTTC
CDR3: CASSLAGGSTYEQYF

V: TRBV5-1
length: 16
size: -
J: TRBJ1-2
D: -
DNA: TGCGCCAGCAGCTTGGCGGCCATGGGGGGTGACTATGGCTACACCTTC
CDR3: CASSLAAMGGDYGYTF

V: TRBV29-1
length: 12
size: -
J: TRBJ1-2
D: -
DNA: TGCAGCGTTGGGAGCGGGATTGAGGGCTACACCTTC
CDR3: CSVGSGIEGYTF

V: TRBV10-3
length: 13
size: -
J: TRBJ2-5
D: TRBD2
DNA: TGTGCCATCAGTGAGATAGCGGGAGAGACCCAGTACTTC
CDR3: CAISEIAGETQYF

V: TRBV5-5
length: 15
size: -
J: TRBJ2-7
D: -
DNA: TGTGCCAGCAGCTTGATACCAGATGGCTCCTACGAGCAGTACTTC
CDR3: CASSLIPDGSYEQYF

V: TRBV27
length: 16
size: -
J: TRBJ2-3
D: -
DNA: TGTGCCAGCAGTTCCCGGGGACCGGGGACCGCGGATACGCAGTATTTT
CDR3: CASSSRGPGTADTQYF

V: TRBV9
length: 15
size: -
J: TRBJ2-1
D: -
DNA: TGTGCCAGCAGCGTAGATGGGGGCAGCCTCAATGAGCAGTTCTTC
CDR3: CASSVDGGSLNEQFF

V: TRBV6-5
length: 13
size: -
J: TRBJ2-7
D: TRBD1
DNA: TGTGCCAGCAGTTGGGGACAGATCTACGAGCAGTACTTC
CDR3: CASSWGQIYEQYF

V: TRBV19
length: 14
size: -
J: TRBJ1-2
D: -
DNA: TGTGCCAGTAGTATTGGGGGGCGCCGCTATGGCTACACCTTC
CDR3: CASSIGGRRYGYTF

V: TRBV27
length: 13
size: few
J: TRBJ1-1
D: -
DNA: TGTGCCAGCAGTTTAATGTTGAACACTGAAGCTTTCTTT
CDR3: CASSLMLNTEAFF

V: TRBV19
length: 15
size: -
J: TRBJ2-6
D: -
DNA: TGTGCCAGTAGGGGAGCAACGCGGGGGGCCAACGTCCTGACTTTC
CDR3: CASRGATRGANVLTF

V: TRBV27
length: 16
size: -
J: TRBJ1-4
D: -
DNA: TGTGCCAGCAGGGTGCCCTTCGGGGGGGGTAATGAAAAACTGTTTTTT
CDR3: CASRVPFGGGNEKLFF

V: TRBV5-4
length: 17
size: -
J: TRBJ1-6
D: -
DNA: TGTGCCAGCAGCTTGGCCAATTTGGGGGCATATAATTCACCCCTCCACTTT
CDR3: CASSLANLGAYNSPLHF

V: TRBV30
length: 13
size: -
J: TRBJ2-1
D: TRBD1
DNA: TGTGCCGTATCGGGACAGGAGTACAATGAGCAGTTCTTC
CDR3: CAVSGQEYNEQFF

V: TRBV2
length: 12
size: -
J: TRBJ2-7
D: -
DNA: TGTGCCAGCAAACAGGTTTACTACGAGCAGTACTTC
CDR3: CASKQVYYEQYF

V: TRBV4-1
length: 15
size: once
J: TRBJ1-2
D: TRBD1
DNA: TGCGCCAGCAGCCCTCCCCGGGACAGGGTAGTTGGCTACACCTTC
CDR3: CASSPPRDRVVGYTF

V: TRBV29-1
length: 13
size: -
J: TRBJ1-2
D: -
DNA: TGCAGCGTTGAAACCACCTGGCGCAATGGCTACACCTTC
CDR3: CSVETTWRNGYTF

V: TRBV7-6
length: 12
size: few
J: TRBJ2-7
D: -
DNA: TGTGCCAGCACCCTCGGAGAGGGATTCCAGTACTTC
CDR3: CASTLGEGFQYF

V: TRBV5-1
length: 15
size: -
J: TRBJ2-2
D: TRBD1
DNA: TGCGCCAGCAGCTTGTCCGGACAGGGGTCCGGGGAGCTGTTTTTT
CDR3: CASSLSGQGSGELFF

V: TRBV10-3
length: 15
size: -
J: TRBJ1-2
D: TRBD1
DNA: TGTGCCATCAGTGGACAGGGGTCGGCTAACTATGGCTACACCTTT
CDR3: CAISGQGSANYGYTF

V: TRBV4-1
length: 15
size: few
J: TRBJ1-1
D: TRBD1
DNA: TGCGCCAGCAGCCAAGGAACAGGGGGAGCGCCTGAAGCTTTCTTT
CDR3: CASSQGTGGAPEAFF

V: TRBV9
length: 13
size: -
J: TRBJ2-3
D: -
DNA: TGTGCCAGCAATTCAAGGCTAACAGATACGCAGTATTTT
CDR3: CASNSRLTDTQYF

V: TRBV10-3
length: 14
size: -
J: TRBJ2-2
D: TRBD1
DNA: TGTGCCATCAGTGGACAGGGGTCCACCGGGGAGCTGTTTTTT
CDR3: CAISGQGSTGELFF

V: TRBV7-2
length: 14
size: -
J: TRBJ2-5
D: -
DNA: TGTGCCAGCAGCTTAGGTGCCATCCAAGAGACCCAGTACTTC
CDR3: CASSLGAIQETQYF

V: TRBV6-5
length: 16
size: -
J: TRBJ2-3
D: TRBD2
DNA: TGTGCCAGCAGTTACTCGACGCGGGGGGAACGAGATACGCAGTATTTT
CDR3: CASSYSTRGERDTQYF

V: TRBV29-1
length: 11
size: -
J: TRBJ1-4
D: -
DNA: TGCAGCGTTCTTCGTAATGAAAAACTGTTTTTT
CDR3: CSVLRNEKLFF

V: TRBV5-1
length: 14
size: -
J: TRBJ1-1
D: TRBD1
DNA: TGCGCCAGCAGCCAGGGACAGGAGCTAGATGAAGCTTTCTTT
CDR3: CASSQGQELDEAFF

V: TRBV5-6
length: 13
size: -
J: TRBJ1-1
D: -
DNA: TGTGCCAGCAGCTTGGGGTCGAACACTGAAGCTTTCTTT
CDR3: CASSLGSNTEAFF

V: TRBV6-4
length: 17
size: -
J: TRBJ2-1
D: TRBD2
DNA: TGTGCCAGCAGTGACGGAGCGGGAGATTCGCCCTACAATGAGCAGTTCTTC
CDR3: CASSDGAGDSPYNEQFF

V: TRBV7-9
length: 12
size: few
J: TRBJ1-5
D: -
DNA: TGTGCCAGCAGCTTATACAATCAGCCCCAGCATTTT
CDR3: CASSLYNQPQHF

V: TRBV9
length: 13
size: -
J: TRBJ2-3
D: -
DNA: TGTGCCAGCAGCGGGCGTCCAGAAGGTACGCAGTATTTT
CDR3: CASSGRPEGTQYF

V: TRBV6-1
length: 12
size: -
J: TRBJ1-1
D: TRBD1
DNA: TGTGCCAGCAGCAGACAGGGGCGGATAGCTTTCTTT
CDR3: CASSRQGRIAFF

V: TRBV7-9
length: 16
size: -
J: TRBJ1-5
D: -
DNA: TGTGCCAGCAGCGGGGACGGGGGGCAAAGCAATCAGCCCCAGCATTTT
CDR3: CASSGDGGQSNQPQHF

V: TRBV29-1
length: 15
size: -
J: TRBJ2-5
D: TRBD2
DNA: TGCAGCGTTGAAGGATTAGCGGGGTTCCCAGAGACCCAGTACTTC
CDR3: CSVEGLAGFPETQYF

V: TRBV29-1
length: 12
size: -
J: TRBJ2-1
D: -
DNA: TGCAGCGTTGAAGTGCAGGTCTCAGGGCAGTTCTTC
CDR3: CSVEVQVSGQFF

V: TRBV28
length: 15
size: -
J: TRBJ1-4
D: -
DNA: TGTGCCAGCAGTGGAACAGGAGCAACTAATGAAAAACTGTTTTTT
CDR3: CASSGTGATNEKLFF

V: TRBV6-5
length: 12
size: -
J: TRBJ2-2
D: -
DNA: TGTGCCAGCAGTTACGCCGGCGGGGAGCTGTTTTTT
CDR3: CASSYAGGELFF

V: TRBV5-6
length: 14
size: -
J: TRBJ2-5
D: -
DNA: TGTGCCAGCAGCCTGGTCTACAGGGAAGAGACCCAGTACTTC
CDR3: CASSLVYREETQYF

V: TRBV20-1
length: 11
size: few
J: TRBJ2-3
D: -
DNA: TGCAGTGAGGGCAGCACAGATACGCAGTATTTT
CDR3: CSEGSTDTQYF

V: TRBV7-2
length: 15
size: -
J: TRBJ2-2
D: TRBD1
DNA: TGTGCCAGCAAACCCTGGGACAGCCCGGCCGGGGAGCTGTTTTTT
CDR3: CASKPWDSPAGELFF

V: TRBV9
length: 12
size: -
J: TRBJ2-1
D: -
DNA: TGTGCCAGCAGCGTATCGATCAATGAGCAGTTCTTC
CDR3: CASSVSINEQFF

V: TRBV5-6
length: 15
size: -
J: TRBJ1-5
D: TRBD1
DNA: TGTGCCAGCAGGAAAGGGACAGATAGCAATCAGCCCCAGCATTTT
CDR3: CASRKGTDSNQPQHF

V: TRBV9
length: 16
size: -
J: TRBJ2-3
D: -
DNA: TGTGCCAGCAGCGTCGGTGAGGGAGTCGGCACAGATACGCAGTATTTT
CDR3: CASSVGEGVGTDTQYF